The rows below give T cell receptor beta chains drawn from one sample of a study of cytomegalovirus exposure and HLA in healthy donors. Libraries were prepared by immunoSEQ multiplex PCR; TCRdb keeps only in-frame clonotypes and omits some of them. This table has roughly 50,000 clones, around 93% appearing once. Sequencing was carried out using PBMCs. Source of these receptors: a woman aged 18 to 35 in good health and CMV-seropositive. Each CDR3 is given with its conserved first and last residue. The order of the fields is CDR3 protein, CDR3 DNA, clone size, V gene, D gene, J gene. D genes are given only for firm matches. Clone size, where shown, is once, few, many, or a class for clones that have expanded.

CDR3aa: CASSVWGGPETQYF; CDR3nt: TGTGCCAGCAGCGTTTGGGGGGGCCCGGAGACCCAGTACTTC; abundance: -; v_gene: TRBV9; d_gene: -; j_gene: TRBJ2-5
CDR3aa: CASSVSLGDATNEKLFF; CDR3nt: TGTGCCAGCAGCGTGAGCTTAGGAGATGCAACTAATGAAAAACTGTTTTTT; abundance: -; v_gene: TRBV9; d_gene: -; j_gene: TRBJ1-4
CDR3aa: CASSLATGDNGYTF; CDR3nt: TGTGCCAGCAGCTTAGCGACAGGGGATAATGGCTACACCTTC; abundance: -; v_gene: TRBV7-9; d_gene: TRBD1; j_gene: TRBJ1-2
CDR3aa: CASSYGAVNSNQPQHF; CDR3nt: TGTGCCAGCAGTTACGGGGCAGTCAATAGCAATCAGCCCCAGCATTTT; abundance: -; v_gene: TRBV6-6; d_gene: -; j_gene: TRBJ1-5
CDR3aa: CASSQEGGRSTDTQYF; CDR3nt: TGCGCCAGCAGCCAAGAAGGAGGGAGAAGCACAGATACGCAGTATTTT; abundance: -; v_gene: TRBV4-1; d_gene: -; j_gene: TRBJ2-3
CDR3aa: CASSLVGDRLYGYTF; CDR3nt: TGTGCCAGCAGCTTGGTGGGGGACAGGCTCTATGGCTACACCTTC; abundance: -; v_gene: TRBV5-4; d_gene: TRBD1; j_gene: TRBJ1-2
CDR3aa: CASSDPGQGEEKLFF; CDR3nt: TGTGCCAGCAGTGACCCGGGACAGGGGGAGGAAAAACTGTTTTTT; abundance: once; v_gene: TRBV2; d_gene: TRBD1; j_gene: TRBJ1-4
CDR3aa: CASSFSGTGGGEQYF; CDR3nt: TGTGCCAGCAGCTTCTCGGGGACAGGGGGCGGCGAGCAGTACTTC; abundance: -; v_gene: TRBV2; d_gene: TRBD1; j_gene: TRBJ2-7
CDR3aa: CASSGVAVGATNEKLFF; CDR3nt: TGTGCCAGCAGTGGGGTGGCCGTGGGAGCAACTAATGAAAAACTGTTTTTT; abundance: -; v_gene: TRBV2; d_gene: -; j_gene: TRBJ1-4
CDR3aa: CASSSPSGRPGEQYF; CDR3nt: TGTGCCAGCAGCTCCCCTTCAGGGCGGCCTGGCGAGCAGTACTTC; abundance: -; v_gene: TRBV7-9; d_gene: -; j_gene: TRBJ2-7
CDR3aa: CASSQSDRLSSPLHF; CDR3nt: TGCGCCAGCAGCCAATCGGACAGGCTGAGTTCACCCCTCCACTTT; abundance: -; v_gene: TRBV4-1; d_gene: TRBD1; j_gene: TRBJ1-6
CDR3aa: CASSIAGIGYNEQFF; CDR3nt: TGCGCCAGTTCGATAGCGGGGATAGGCTACAATGAGCAGTTCTTC; abundance: -; v_gene: TRBV5-1; d_gene: TRBD2; j_gene: TRBJ2-1
CDR3aa: CASSSPGQGHGYTF; CDR3nt: TGTGCCAGTAGCTCTCCGGGACAGGGACATGGCTACACCTTC; abundance: -; v_gene: TRBV19; d_gene: TRBD1; j_gene: TRBJ1-2
CDR3aa: CASSPDGTSSYEQYF; CDR3nt: TGCGCCAGCAGCCCCGACGGGACATCCTCCTACGAGCAGTACTTC; abundance: -; v_gene: TRBV4-1; d_gene: -; j_gene: TRBJ2-7
CDR3aa: CASSVSRASKNIQYF; CDR3nt: TGTGCCAGCAGCGTAAGCAGGGCCAGCAAAAACATTCAGTACTTC; abundance: -; v_gene: TRBV5-6; d_gene: -; j_gene: TRBJ2-4
CDR3aa: CASSDRLAGAFEQFF; CDR3nt: TGTGCCAGCAGTGACCGACTAGCGGGGGCCTTTGAGCAGTTCTTC; abundance: few; v_gene: TRBV6-4; d_gene: TRBD2; j_gene: TRBJ2-1
CDR3aa: CASSSGQGDEQYF; CDR3nt: TGTGCCAGCAGCTCGGGACAGGGTGACGAGCAGTACTTC; abundance: -; v_gene: TRBV5-4; d_gene: TRBD1; j_gene: TRBJ2-7
CDR3aa: CASSPTQGWTEAFF; CDR3nt: TGTGCCAGCAGTCCGACTCAGGGGTGGACTGAAGCTTTCTTT; abundance: -; v_gene: TRBV27; d_gene: -; j_gene: TRBJ1-1